The clone carrying this TCR beta chain has just a few counts. These data belong to a study of identical twins. This CDR3 comprises 14 residues. Germline lookup yields CDR1 MNHNS and CDR2 SASEGT. The V segment lost 6 bases and the J segment 1 base; nucleotides outside the gene matches: 6. MiXCR was run by TCRdb on the 5' RACE reads, yielding one entry per CDR3 protein. The data show 500,000 or so distinct CDR3 sequences, with 13% to 15% seen just once and 0.8% to 1% held by the top ten. These same records also appear under a second study, on yellow fever vaccine responses in identical twins.

This chain joins TRBV6-1 and TRBJ2-7, with TRBD2 identical over 7 bases. The clonotype comes from a woman between 18 and 30 years old in good health. Specimen: CD4+ T cells sorted from blood. Here the CDR3 reads CASSPAGISYEQYF. CDR3 in DNA: TGTGCCAGCAGCCCAGCGGGAATATCCTACGAGCAGTACTTC.